The source of this T cell receptor (beta chain) is a study of blood T cell repertoires in COVID-19. V dropped 3 bases and J dropped 7 bases, with 18 bases sitting between them. CDR3 length: 15 amino acids. Germline CDR1 and CDR2: KGHSH and LQKENI. The assay was immunoSEQ multiplex PCR, and TCRdb's table has in-frame clones only and misses some. In the table there are some 140,000 clones, almost 80% of which are singletons. This clone was seen a handful of times. Specimen: peripheral blood. This clonotype was obtained from a man in his fifties or sixties who had recovered from COVID-19. The V and J genes are TRBV18 and TRBJ1-2; D call uncertain. In nucleotides, the CDR3 is TGTGCCAGCTCACCCAGTTTGGAGGGTTCAACTGGCTACACCTTC. Its protein is CASSPSLEGSTGYTF. Using reference TRBV18 and TRBJ1-2 for the parts outside the CDR3, the full variable domain is NAGVMQNPRHLVRRRGQEARLRCSPMKGHSHVYWYRQLPEEGLKFMVYLQKENIIDESGMPKERFSAEFPKEGPSILRIQQVVRGDSAAYFCASSPSLEGSTGYTFGSGTRLTVV.